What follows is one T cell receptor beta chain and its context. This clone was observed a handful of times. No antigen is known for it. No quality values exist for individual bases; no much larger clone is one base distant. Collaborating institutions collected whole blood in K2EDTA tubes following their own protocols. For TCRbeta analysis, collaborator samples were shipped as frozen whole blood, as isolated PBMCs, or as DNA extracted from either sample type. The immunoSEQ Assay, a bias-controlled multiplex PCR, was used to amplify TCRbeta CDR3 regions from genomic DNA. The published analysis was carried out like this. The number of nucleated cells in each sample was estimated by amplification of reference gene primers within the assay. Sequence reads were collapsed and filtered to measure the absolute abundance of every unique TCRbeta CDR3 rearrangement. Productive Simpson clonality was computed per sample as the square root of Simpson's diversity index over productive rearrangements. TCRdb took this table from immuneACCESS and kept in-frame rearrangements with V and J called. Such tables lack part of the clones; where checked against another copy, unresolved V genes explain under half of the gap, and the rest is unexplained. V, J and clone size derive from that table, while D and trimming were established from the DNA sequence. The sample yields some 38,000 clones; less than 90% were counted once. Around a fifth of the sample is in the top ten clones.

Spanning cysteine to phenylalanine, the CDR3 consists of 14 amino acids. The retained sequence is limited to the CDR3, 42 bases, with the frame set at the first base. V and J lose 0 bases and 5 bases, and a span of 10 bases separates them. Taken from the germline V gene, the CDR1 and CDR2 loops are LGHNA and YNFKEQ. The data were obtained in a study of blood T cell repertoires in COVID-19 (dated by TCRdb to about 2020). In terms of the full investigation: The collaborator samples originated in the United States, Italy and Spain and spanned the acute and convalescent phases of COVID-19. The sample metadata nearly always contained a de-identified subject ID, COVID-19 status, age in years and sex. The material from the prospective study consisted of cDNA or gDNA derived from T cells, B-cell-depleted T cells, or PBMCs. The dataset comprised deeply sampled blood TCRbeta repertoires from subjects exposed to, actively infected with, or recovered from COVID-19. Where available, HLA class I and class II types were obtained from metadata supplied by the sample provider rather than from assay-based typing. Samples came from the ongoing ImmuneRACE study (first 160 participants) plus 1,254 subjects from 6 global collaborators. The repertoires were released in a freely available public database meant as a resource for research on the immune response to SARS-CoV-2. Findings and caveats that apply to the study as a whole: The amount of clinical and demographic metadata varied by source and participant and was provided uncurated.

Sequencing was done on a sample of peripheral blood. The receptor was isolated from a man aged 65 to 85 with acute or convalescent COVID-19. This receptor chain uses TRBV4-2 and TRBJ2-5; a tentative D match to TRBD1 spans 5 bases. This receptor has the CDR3 CASSQEVGVETQYF. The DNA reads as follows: TGTGCCAGCAGCCAAGAGGTAGGGGTGGAGACCCAGTACTTC.